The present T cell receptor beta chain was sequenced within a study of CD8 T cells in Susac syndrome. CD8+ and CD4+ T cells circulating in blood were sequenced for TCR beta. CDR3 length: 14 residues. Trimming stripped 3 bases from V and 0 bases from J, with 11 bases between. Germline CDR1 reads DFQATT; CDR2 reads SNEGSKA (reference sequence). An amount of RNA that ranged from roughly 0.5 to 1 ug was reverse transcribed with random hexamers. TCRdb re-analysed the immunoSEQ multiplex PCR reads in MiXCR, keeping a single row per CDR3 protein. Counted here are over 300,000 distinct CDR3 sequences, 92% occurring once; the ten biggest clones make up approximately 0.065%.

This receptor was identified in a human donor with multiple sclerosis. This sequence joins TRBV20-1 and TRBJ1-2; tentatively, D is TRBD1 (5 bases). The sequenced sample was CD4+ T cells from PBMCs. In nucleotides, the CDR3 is TGCAGTGCTAGGGGGCGGGGCGCTAACTATGGCTACACCTTC. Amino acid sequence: CSARGRGANYGYTF.